These 6 T cell receptor beta chains were all obtained from the same sample, sequenced in a study of graft-versus-host responses after intestinal transplantation. Generated by immunoSEQ multiplex PCR, the TCRdb table keeps only in-frame clones and is missing some. Of about 94,000 clones listed, around 90% are singletons. These TCRs' antigens remain unknown. The sample in question was unstimulated CD8+ T cells sorted from spleen or lymph node cells, obtained before intestinal transplant. These receptors were taken from a human donor who received an intestinal transplant.

CDR3 sequence reads: CASSFNRGDGYTF. The CDR3 DNA follows: TGCGCCAGCAGCTTTAACAGGGGAGATGGCTACACCTTC. The chain links TRBV5-1 to TRBJ1-2, with TRBD1 matching 7 bases. The germline CDR1 and CDR2 sequences are SGHRS and YFSETQ. V was clipped by 2 bases and J by 6 bases; unmatched bases: 4. The CDR3 extends over 13 amino acids.

This chain uses TRBV5-4 with TRBJ2-5; 11 bases are shared with TRBD1. J gave up 5 bases and V 4 bases, and 4 bases lay outside the gene matches. Germline CDR1 is SGHNT and CDR2 is YYREEE (reference sequence). CDR3 length: 14 residues. CDR3 nucleotides: TGTGCCAGCAGCCCGGACAGGGGGCTGGAGACCCAGTACTTC. It encodes CASSPDRGLETQYF. The full variable domain, its missing parts supplied by reference TRBV5-4 and TRBJ2-5, is ETGVTQSPTHLIKTRGQQVTLRCSSQSGHNTVSWYQQALGQGPQFIFQYYREEENGRGNFPPRFSGLQFPNYSSELNVNALELDDSALYLCASSPDRGLETQYFGPGTRLLVL.

This clone showed up just once. The DNA of the CDR3 is TGCGCCAGCAGCTTGGAGGGACAGTTCCCCTACGAGCAGTACTTC. It is translated as CASSLEGQFPYEQYF. The rearrangement uses TRBV5-1 and TRBJ2-7, with 7 bases lining up with TRBD1. The CDR3 covers 15 residues. From germline, CDR1 is SGHRS and CDR2 YFSETQ. Trimming removed 0 bases from V and 2 bases from J; junction bases left unmatched: 5.

The gene calls are TRBV4-1 and TRBJ2-7; 9 bases agree with TRBD2. With V trimmed by 4 bases and J by 1 base, 5 bases remained unmatched. Germline values: CDR1 MGHRA, CDR2 YSYEKL. The CDR3 runs 15 residues. CDR3 region: CASSPLAGPSYEQYF. DNA for the CDR3: TGCGCCAGCAGCCCTCTAGCGGGACCATCCTACGAGCAGTACTTC.

The chain uses TRBV5-6 and TRBJ2-7; a possible D gene is TRBD1 (5 bases). The CDR3 spans 16 residues. Germline V lookup: CDR1 SGHDT, CDR2 YYEEEE. With 1 base removed from V and 1 base from J, the gap between germline ends came to 15 bases. As DNA, the CDR3 is TGTGCCAGCAGCTTGTGGGCAGGGTGGGAATCCTACGAGCAGTACTTC. It codes for CASSLWAGWESYEQYF.

The chain is built from TRBV30 and TRBJ2-1; maybe TRBD1 (5 bases). Germline V gene lookup returns CDR1 GTSNPN and CDR2 SVGIG (reference sequence). The CDR3 totals 11 residues. V dropped 5 bases and J dropped 6 bases, with 8 bases sitting between them. CDR3 loop: CAWFRGNEQFF. The CDR3 DNA reads as TGTGCCTGGTTTAGGGGCAATGAGCAGTTCTTC.